The 23 T cell receptor beta chains given below trace back to one sample, sequenced in a study of T cell repertoires in aging, cancer and after chemotherapy. Rearranged V-D-J TRB sequences were amplified with a mixed TRB-A/B primer pool. MiXCR, applied by TCRdb to the multiplex PCR reads, yields one record per CDR3 protein. This table has about 2,800 distinct CDR3 sequences, approximately 25% appearing once. Peripheral blood genomic DNA, not sorted cells or RNA, was the template. Sequences were obtained from blood. The origin of the receptors is a human donor with a solid tumor.

The gene calls are TRBV6-5 and TRBJ1-5, with a weak D call TRBD1 (5 bases). Trimming pared 5 bases from V and 4 bases from J, leaving 15 bases between. CDR3 length equals 15 residues. Germline V gives CDR1 MNHEY, CDR2 SVGAGI. The CDR3 region is CASSEEGGTNQPQHF. The CDR3 DNA reads as TGTGCCAGCAGTGAGGAGGGAGGGACTAATCAGCCCCAGCATTTT.

By share, this clonotype counts as medium-sized. The chain combines TRBV6-2 or TRBV6-3 with TRBJ2-7; 9 bases align to TRBD2. The germline gives CDR1 MNHEY, CDR2 SVGEGT. J was trimmed by 4 bases and V by 5 bases; bases with no gene match: 24. The CDR3 spans 20 residues. Here the CDR3 DNA reads TGTGCCAGCAGTCCTCTTCTACGACTAGCGGTAGGCAAAGGGGTTTACGAGCAGTACTTC. Its protein is CASSPLLRLAVGKGVYEQYF.

The J gene is TRBJ2-5, the V gene TRBV28; either TRBD1 or TRBD2 may supply D (5 bases each). V lost 6 bases, J lost 7 bases, and 18 bases lay in between. Germline-derived CDR1 and CDR2 are MDHEN and SYDVKM. The CDR3 has 14 residues. CDR3: CASRPPGPWLTQYF. The CDR3 coding sequence is TGTGCCAGCAGGCCCCCGGGACCTTGGTTGACCCAGTACTTC.

Notes on this clonotype: One end of the junction is discordant with germline, which a read error may explain. The chain links TRBV27 to TRBJ1-4, with D possibly being TRBD1 (5 bases). Germline assignment: CDR1 MNHEY and CDR2 SMNVEV (reference sequence). This CDR3 spans 14 amino acids. CDR3 region: CASSFHVGGEKPFF. The CDR3 nucleotides read TGTGCCAGCAGTTTCCACGTGGGGGGTGAAAAACCGTTTTTT.

The chain's CDR3 is CASSQDSSANYGYTF. In nucleotides, the CDR3 is TGTGCCAGCAGCCAGGACTCCTCGGCTAACTATGGCTACACCTTC. The chain has TRBV14 and TRBJ1-2; no clear D gene. The V gene's germline CDR1 is SGHDN and CDR2 FVKESK. The CDR3 length is 15 residues. Between the trimmed V and J ends, which lost 3 bases and 0 bases, there was a span of 11 bases.

This clonotype was seen only a few times. The V and J genes are TRBV2 and TRBJ2-5; 10 bases fit TRBD1. CDR3 length: 15 amino acids. CDR1 and CDR2 from the germline V gene are SNHLY and FYNNEI. The junction had 4 bases not matched to a gene; V was cut back by 6 bases and J by 0 bases. CDR3 nucleotide sequence: TGTGCCAGCAGAGCGGACAGGGGGAACCAAGAGACCCAGTACTTC. It yields the protein CASRADRGNQETQYF. Supplemented by reference TRBV2 and TRBJ2-5, the full variable domain reads EPEVTQTPSHQVTQMGQEVILRCVPISNHLYFYWYRQILGQKVEFLVSFYNNEISEKSEIFDDQFSVERPDGSNFTLKIRSTKLEDSAMYFCASRADRGNQETQYFGPGTRLLVL.

This clonotype is labeled large. The chain recombines TRBV27 with TRBJ2-2; a possible D gene is TRBD1 (5 bases). The CDR3 covers 12 residues. V dropped 7 bases and J dropped 6 bases, with 9 bases sitting between them. Germline assignment: CDR1 MNHEY and CDR2 SMNVEV (reference sequence). CDR3 sequence reads: CASNGASGELFF. Written as DNA, the CDR3 is TGTGCCAGCAATGGGGCTTCCGGGGAGCTGTTTTTT.

This clonotype was counted a few times. The junction departs from germline at one end; a sequencing error may be responsible. J is TRBJ1-1 and V is TRBV5-1; no firm D call. Per germline, CDR1 SGHRS and CDR2 YFSETQ. CDR3 size: 14 residues. The CDR3 region is CASSLTELNTEAFF. CDR3 DNA: TGTGCCAGCAGTTTGACGGAATTGAACACTGAAGCTTTCTTT.

This clonotype was picked up a small number of times. CDR3 protein: CATSARTGEETQYF. DNA for the CDR3: TGTGCCACCAGTGCCCGGACAGGGGAAGAGACCCAGTACTTC. V is TRBV24-1 and J is TRBJ2-5; 9 bases map to TRBD1. V lost 5 bases, J lost 3 bases, and 3 bases stayed unmatched. Germline CDR1 and CDR2: KGHDR and SFDVKD. The CDR3 runs 14 residues.

About this clonotype: This clone may be a read error of a much larger clone one base away. The V gene is TRBV5-6, the J gene TRBJ1-6; no clear D. Germline CDR1 is SGHDT and CDR2 is YYEEEE. This CDR3 has 16 amino acids. CDR3 in amino acids: CAGSPDASSYNSPLHF. CDR3 bases: TGTGCCGGCAGCCCAGACGCGAGCTCCTATAATTCACCCCTCCACTTT.

This clonotype is categorized as large (0.1 to 1%). The rearrangement uses TRBV27 and TRBJ2-3, with TRBD1 identical over 9 bases. V lost 7 bases and J lost 3; bases outside the gene matches: 5. This CDR3 comprises 14 residues. Germline values: CDR1 MNHEY, CDR2 SMNVEV (reference sequence). CDR3 nucleotide sequence: TGTGCCAGCAAGGAAGGACAGGGGACAGATACGCAGTATTTT. Protein: CASKEGQGTDTQYF.

By its share, this clonotype is medium-sized. The CDR3 reads CASSLTSGRAIEQYF. In DNA form, the CDR3 reads TGTGCCAGCAGTTTGACTAGCGGGAGGGCTATCGAGCAGTACTTC. The chain recombines TRBV12-3 or TRBV12-4 with TRBJ2-7, with 14 bases aligning to TRBD2. V gave up 3 bases and J gave up 6 bases; unmatched junction bases: 4. This CDR3 contains 15 residues.

This clonotype has more than one count but fewer than ten. This sequence joins TRBV9 and TRBJ2-2, with 7 positions matching TRBD2. Germline V gene lookup returns CDR1 SGDLS and CDR2 YYNGEE. Unmatched junction bases numbered 7, after V lost 3 bases and J lost 5 bases. The CDR3 sequence is 15 residues long. This CDR3 reads CASSGAGDSTGELFF. The CDR3 coding sequence is TGTGCCAGCAGCGGCGCGGGAGACTCAACCGGGGAGCTGTTTTTT.

J is TRBJ2-7 and V is TRBV5-4, with 12 nucleotides matching TRBD2. Germline assignment: CDR1 SGHNT and CDR2 YYREEE (reference sequence). This CDR3 has 16 residues. V shed 4 bases, J shed 5 bases, and the junction held 10 bases outside the gene matches. CDR3 protein: CASSTTSGRSGHEQYF. DNA for the CDR3: TGTGCCAGCAGCACCACTAGCGGGAGGTCCGGCCACGAGCAGTACTTC.

By share, this clonotype counts as medium-sized. This sequence joins TRBV19 and TRBJ1-2, with D hard to call. The CDR3 consists of 8 residues. CDR1 LNHDA and CDR2 SQIVND come from the germline V gene (reference sequence). V was cut by 11 bases and J by 8 bases, with 6 bases left in between. Here the CDR3 reads CAFLGYTF. CDR3 nucleotides: TGTGCCTTTCTGGGCTACACCTTC.

J is TRBJ2-2 and V is TRBV19; 9 bases align to TRBD1. The CDR3 covers 15 residues. V gave up 3 bases and J gave up 8 bases; unmatched junction bases: 7. Germline V CDR1 and CDR2: LNHDA, SQIVND (reference sequence). The CDR3 nucleotides are TGTGCCAGTAGTATGGTGGGGACAGGGCTGGGGGAGCTGTTTTTT. Protein: CASSMVGTGLGELFF.

Judged by abundance, this clonotype is medium-sized. One junction end disagrees with the germline gene, perhaps due to a read error. This chain links TRBV5-6 with TRBJ2-3, with D perhaps matching TRBD2 (6 bases). Looked up from germline, CDR1 is SGHDT and CDR2 is YYEEEE. The CDR3 sequence is 15 residues long. In nucleotides, the CDR3 is TGTGCCAGCAACTTGGGGGGTTTGGGGGTCGTGTCGCAGTATTTT. The encoded protein is CASNLGGLGVVSQYF.

The rearrangement links TRBV29-1 to TRBJ2-1; TRBD2 matches at 15 bases. The V segment lost 6 bases and the J segment 7 bases; nucleotides outside the gene matches: 4. The CDR3 is made up of 14 amino acids. Germline V gene lookup returns CDR1 SQVTM and CDR2 ANQGSEA. The CDR3 loop reads CSVAGLAGGNEQFF. The CDR3 DNA sequence: TGCAGCGTCGCGGGACTAGCGGGAGGAAATGAGCAGTTCTTC.

This clonotype is large (0.1 to 1%). The chain has TRBV19 and TRBJ2-3; no clear D. Trimming removed 5 bases at V and 6 bases at J, with 9 bases between. From germline, CDR1 is LNHDA and CDR2 SQIVND (reference sequence). There are 12 residues in the CDR3. The CDR3, as DNA: TGTGCCAGTAGTGTCCAAAGGGATACGCAGTATTTT. This codes for CASSVQRDTQYF.

This clonotype qualifies as medium-sized. The V call is TRBV6-5, the J call TRBJ2-3; 12 bases are a match to TRBD2. The V gene end was trimmed by 5 bases and the J gene end by 5 bases; junction bases not matched to a gene: 14. CDR3 length: 18 amino acids. Germline assignment: CDR1 MNHEY and CDR2 SVGAGI. The CDR3 DNA reads TGTGCCAGCAGTACCCTAGCGGGAGGGCCATTGTCGGAAGATACGCAGTATTTT. Translated: CASSTLAGGPLSEDTQYF.

This clonotype is deemed large. The V gene is TRBV19, the J gene TRBJ2-1; tentative D call: TRBD2 (6 bases). The CDR3 contains 17 residues. V was clipped by 5 bases and J by 2 bases, with 19 bases between them. Germline CDR1 LNHDA, CDR2 SQIVND (reference sequence). Written as DNA, the CDR3 is TGTGCCAGTAGTCTGGCCCACGGGAGTAGCACCTACAATGAGCAGTTCTTC. This encodes CASSLAHGSSTYNEQFF.

The chain uses TRBV28 and TRBJ2-7; unclear D gene. Germline V CDR1 and CDR2: MDHEN, SYDVKM. There are 12 residues in the CDR3. V was trimmed by 11 bases and J by 4 bases, leaving 15 bases between them. The CDR3 reads CASPALGYEQYF. CDR3 bases: TGTGCCTCCCCGGCTTTGGGGTACGAGCAGTACTTC.

This clonotype has only one observation. The V gene is TRBV29-1, the J gene TRBJ2-1, with D perhaps matching TRBD2 (6 bases). V shed 1 base and J shed 8 bases, with 15 bases lying between them. This CDR3 comprises 14 residues. Germline CDR1 is SQVTM and CDR2 is ANQGSEA. CDR3 coding DNA: TGCAGCGTTGAAGGACTAGAGGGAGGAGATGAGCAGTTCTTC. It specifies CSVEGLEGGDEQFF.